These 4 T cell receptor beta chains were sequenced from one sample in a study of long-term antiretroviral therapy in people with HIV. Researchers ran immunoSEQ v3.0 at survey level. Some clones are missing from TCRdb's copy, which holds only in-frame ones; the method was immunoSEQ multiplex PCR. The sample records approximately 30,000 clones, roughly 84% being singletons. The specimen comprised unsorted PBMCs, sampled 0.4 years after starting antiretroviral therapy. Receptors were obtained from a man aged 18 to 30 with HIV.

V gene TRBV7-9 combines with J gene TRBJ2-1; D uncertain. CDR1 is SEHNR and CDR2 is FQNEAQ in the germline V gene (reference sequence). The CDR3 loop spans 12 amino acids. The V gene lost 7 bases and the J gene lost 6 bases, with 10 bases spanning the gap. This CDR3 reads CASTQDLNEQFF. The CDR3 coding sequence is TGTGCCAGCACCCAGGACCTCAATGAGCAGTTCTTC.

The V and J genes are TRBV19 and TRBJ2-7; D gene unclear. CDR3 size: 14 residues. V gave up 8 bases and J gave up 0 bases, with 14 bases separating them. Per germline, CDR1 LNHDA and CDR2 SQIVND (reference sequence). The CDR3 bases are TGTGCCAGTTCTTACGGGCGGAGCTCCTACGAGCAGTACTTC. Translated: CASSYGRSSYEQYF.

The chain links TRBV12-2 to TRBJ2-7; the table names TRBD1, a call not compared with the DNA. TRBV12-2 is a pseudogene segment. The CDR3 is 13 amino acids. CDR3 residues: CASRPTVAYEQYF. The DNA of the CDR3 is TGTGCAAGTCGCCCGACAGTGGCCTACGAGCAGTACTTC.

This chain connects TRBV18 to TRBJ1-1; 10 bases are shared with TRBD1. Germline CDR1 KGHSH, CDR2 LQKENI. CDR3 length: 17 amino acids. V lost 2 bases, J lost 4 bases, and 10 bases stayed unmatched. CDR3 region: CASSPGGQGSISTEAFF. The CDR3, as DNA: TGTGCCAGCTCACCAGGGGGACAGGGGTCGATTAGCACTGAAGCTTTCTTT.